This TCR beta chain was retrieved from a study of cytomegalovirus exposure and HLA in healthy donors. Overall study: In a previous analysis, 110 million or so unique TCR beta sequences were found from some 200 million T cells. Findings of the study overall: Previously analyzed data showed that most TCR beta V segments were productive at a frequency of about 90% or about 30%. Follow-up analysis seemed to connect common viral pathogens with several of the most significant clusters identified. Later, an analysis showed that TCR beta chains associated with HLA were more clonally expanded than others that were equally common.

The PCR was carried out with 60 Vbeta primers and 13 Jbeta primers. Clones were read by immunoSEQ multiplex PCR, and TCRdb kept only the in-frame ones, dropping some. Counted here are about 98,000 clones, around four fifths occurring once; the ten biggest clones make up around 2.6%. V lost 3 bases and J lost 5, with 8 bases in between. CDR3 length: 12 amino acids. Germline CDR1 reads LNHDA; CDR2 reads SQIVND (reference sequence). As for this clone: Its antigen is unknown.

The origin of this receptor is a man between 35 and 55 years old in good health and CMV-seronegative. The specimen sequenced was PBMCs. The V and J genes are TRBV19 and TRBJ2-7; D is ambiguous. The CDR3 nucleotides are TGTGCCAGTAGTATGAACAGAAACGAGCAGTACTTC. Residues: CASSMNRNEQYF.